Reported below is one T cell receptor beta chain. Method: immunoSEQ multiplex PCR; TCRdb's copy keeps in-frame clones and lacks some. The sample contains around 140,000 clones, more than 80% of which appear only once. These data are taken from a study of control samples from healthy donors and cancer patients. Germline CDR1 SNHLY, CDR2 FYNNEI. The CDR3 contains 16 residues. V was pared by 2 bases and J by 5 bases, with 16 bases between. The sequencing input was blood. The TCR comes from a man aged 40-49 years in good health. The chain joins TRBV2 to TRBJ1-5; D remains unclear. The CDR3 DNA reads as TGTGCCAGCAGTGAATATCTGGGAAGCATGGATCAGCCCCAGCATTTT. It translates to CASSEYLGSMDQPQHF.